The T cell receptor (beta chain) described here comes from a study of beta chain features in type 1 diabetes (dated by TCRdb to between 2018 and 2020). At the level of the whole study: Mean age, gender distribution, total cell number and subset yield were not different between patients and healthy donors. A total of around 110,000,000 sorted cells were examined across all samples, and a strong correlation was observed between cell number per subset and RNA yield. The study compared the TCRB repertoires of sorted circulating CD4+ T cell subsets in recently diagnosed type 1 diabetes patients with those in matched healthy donors. Whereas all 30 or so donors provided naive and central memory subsets, regulatory and stem cell-like memory subsets were isolated from just 8 patients and roughly 8 healthy donors.

Each donor gave one peripheral blood draw, approximately 100 mL on average, collected into heparinised tubes. A BD FACSAria II was used to sort naive, central memory, regulatory and stem cell-like memory CD4+ T cells with a panel that included CD45RO, CCR7, CD25, CD127, CD95 and CD27. Every sorted population had a purity above 95%. PBMCs were separated immediately by Lymphoprep density gradient centrifugation and were stained directly, without being cultured. So that batch effects would be minimized, each experiment stained and sorted samples in pairs, pairing one healthy donor with one patient. Taken from cysteine to phenylalanine, the CDR3 has 14 residues. Just the 42-base CDR3 DNA is kept, in frame starting at base 1. From V the trimming removes 3 bases and from J it removes 3 bases, while the gene matches leave 3 bases of the junction unaccounted for. CDR1 is given as SGDLS and CDR2 as YYNGEE, both from the germline V gene.

All of the isolated RNA was reverse transcribed with the High Capacity cDNA Reverse Transcription Kit, so expressed TCRB transcripts were sequenced. Deep immunoSEQ sequencing was applied to naive, central memory and regulatory T cell samples, giving an average of around 4 million total reads per sample. After sorted cells were lysed in RLT buffer, RNA was extracted with DNase-treated RNeasy Micro or Mini kits, with the choice depending on cell number. Each cell subset was processed on its own to prevent cross-contamination, while patient and healthy donor samples were processed together. The immunoSEQ multiplex PCR was used to amplify TCRB sequences from cDNA, generating 87-bp fragments that spanned the CDR3 region. Amplicons were sequenced on the Illumina HiSeq platform. In the source study's methods: Synthetic template baselines were used to correct PCR bias computationally, reads within Hamming distance 2 were collapsed, and singletons that could not be merged were discarded. Reads were aligned against IMGT so that V, D and J genes, CDR3 length and insertions or deletions at six rearrangement sites could be assigned. Within each subset, clonotype counts were normalized to sorted cell number, and only after that were true diversity and Gini coefficients computed with the tcR R package. The overlap coefficient, calculated on TCRB nucleotide sequences, was used to quantify repertoire sharing. Out-of-frame TCRB sequences from naive cells were analyzed as a proxy for the pre-selection repertoire. TCRdb obtained this table from immuneACCESS and retained in-frame rearrangements with V and J assigned. These tables miss some clones; where compared with another copy, unresolved V genes account for less than half of the shortfall, and the remainder is unexplained. The V and J calls and clone size were taken over from that table, and D and trimming were inferred from the DNA. The sample data list some 640,000 clones, and over 11% of these were observed just once. The ten top clones hold 0.03% to 0.04% of the sample.

In regard to this clone: Its antigen specificity is not known. Per-nucleotide qualities are absent, and no much larger clonotype sits a single base away. The same CDR3 can be traced to other DNA sequences in this sample.

Beyond this particular receptor, the publication reports: Fewer insertions and more nucleotide deletions at VDJ recombination sites were observed in patients with type 1 diabetes, implying thymic rearrangement abnormalities. Because cDNA was sequenced instead of genomic DNA, highly expressing activated cells could be over-represented, though the groups showed no difference in activation or CD3 levels. Type 1 diabetes patients showed a moderate but significant shortening of TCRB CDR3 length in all four CD4+ subsets. Because the HLA sub-analyses included only small numbers of individuals, any influence of HLA type on TCRB rearrangement was left unresolved. Naive, central memory and regulatory TCRB repertoires appeared more similar among patients than among healthy donors. PCR might favor shorter templates, but patient and control samples were amplified and corrected together, so any skew would affect both groups equally.

The origin of this receptor is a man between 18 and 35 years old with type 1 diabetes. This receptor chain uses TRBV9 and TRBJ2-4; TRBD1 lines up with 7 middle nucleotides. Specimen: naive CD4+ T cells from blood. The intended sense of this specimen's cell subset or site label: true naive CD4+ T cells. The sequenced DNA: TGTGCCAGCAGCGCGGGGACAGTCAAAAACATTCAGTACTTC. This encodes CASSAGTVKNIQYF.